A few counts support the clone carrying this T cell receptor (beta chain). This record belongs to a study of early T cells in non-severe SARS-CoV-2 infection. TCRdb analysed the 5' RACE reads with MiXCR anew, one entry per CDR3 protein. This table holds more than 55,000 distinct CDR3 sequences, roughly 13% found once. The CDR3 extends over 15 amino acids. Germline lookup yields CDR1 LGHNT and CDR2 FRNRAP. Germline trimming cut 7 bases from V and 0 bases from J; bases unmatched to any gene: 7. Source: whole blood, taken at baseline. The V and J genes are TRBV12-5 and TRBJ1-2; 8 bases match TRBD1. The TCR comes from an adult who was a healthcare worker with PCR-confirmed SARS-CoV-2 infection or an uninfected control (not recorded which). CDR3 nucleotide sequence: TGTGCTAGTGTTTTCCGGGACAGGACTAACTATGGCTACACCTTC. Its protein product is CASVFRDRTNYGYTF.